A single T cell receptor beta chain is shown here with its context. The entry originates in a study of blood T cell repertoires in COVID-19. Across the study: In each case, the material was cDNA or gDNA derived from T cells, B-cell-depleted T cells, or PBMCs.

The CDR3 is 14 amino acids. CDR1 is MDHEN, CDR2 SYDVKM, per germline. J gave up 3 bases and V 5 bases, and 5 bases lay outside the gene matches. The data were produced by immunoSEQ multiplex PCR, yet TCRdb's version contains in-frame clones alone and is incomplete. Here the sample spans about 150,000 clones, around four fifths being singletons. This chain joins TRBV28 and TRBJ1-1; 8 nucleotides match TRBD1. The clonotype comes from a woman between 40 and 50 years old with active or convalescent COVID-19. Sequencing was done on a sample of peripheral blood. CDR3 loop: CASSAGQGHTEAFF. The CDR3 DNA sequence: TGTGCCAGCAGTGCAGGACAGGGTCACACTGAAGCTTTCTTT.